The rows below give T cell receptor beta chains drawn from one sample of a study of T cell repertoires in cytomegalovirus infection. TCRdb re-called the reads with MiXCR, one entry per CDR3 protein. The sample lists roughly 150,000 distinct CDR3 sequences, roughly a quarter occurring once. The specimen was PBMCs. These receptors all stem from a human donor in good health (CMV status not recorded). Some clones in this sample may be carry-over from other donors' samples. The CDR3 runs from the conserved cysteine through the conserved F or W. D genes are given only for firm matches. A row's size may be missing; if present it is once, few, many or a size class.

clone size: NA
V gene: TRBV7-2
J gene: TRBJ2-7
D gene: TRBD2
CDR3 DNA: TGTGCCAGCAGTAGCGGGAACGAGCAGTACTTC
CDR3 protein: CASSSGNEQYF

clone size: many
V gene: TRBV7-6
J gene: TRBJ2-7
D gene: NA
CDR3 DNA: TGTGCCAGCAGCTTACCCGGGACGAATGAGCAGTACTTC
CDR3 protein: CASSLPGTNEQYF

clone size: many
V gene: TRBV7-9
J gene: TRBJ1-1
D gene: NA
CDR3 DNA: TGTGCCACCAACCTAATGAACACTGAAGCTTTCTTT
CDR3 protein: CATNLMNTEAFF

clone size: NA
V gene: TRBV28
J gene: TRBJ2-1
D gene: NA
CDR3 DNA: TGTGCCAGCAGTTTCATTCAAGGGGCCAGGTACAATGAGCAGTTCTTC
CDR3 protein: CASSFIQGARYNEQFF

clone size: few
V gene: TRBV20-1
J gene: TRBJ2-7
D gene: TRBD2
CDR3 DNA: TGCAGTGCTAGAGATTTGATGATAGCGGGGGACGGCGAGCAGTACTTC
CDR3 protein: CSARDLMIAGDGEQYF

clone size: many
V gene: TRBV7-2
J gene: TRBJ2-1
D gene: TRBD2
CDR3 DNA: TGTGCCAGCAGCGCAGATGGGCCGCGGCTAGCGGGAGTCTGGGAGCAGTTCTTC
CDR3 protein: CASSADGPRLAGVWEQFF

clone size: many
V gene: TRBV11-3
J gene: TRBJ1-5
D gene: NA
CDR3 DNA: TGTGCCAGCAGCTTAGATGTACGGGAGGGGGAATTAAATCAGCCCCAGCATTTT
CDR3 protein: CASSLDVREGELNQPQHF

clone size: NA
V gene: TRBV6-6
J gene: TRBJ2-7
D gene: NA
CDR3 DNA: TGTGCCAGCAGCGCACTGCGGGGCGAGCAGTACTTC
CDR3 protein: CASSALRGEQYF

clone size: NA
V gene: TRBV7-9
J gene: TRBJ2-7
D gene: NA
CDR3 DNA: TGTGCCAGCAGCTTAGGGGCAGGTATATCCTACGAGCAGTACTTC
CDR3 protein: CASSLGAGISYEQYF

clone size: many
V gene: TRBV7-2
J gene: TRBJ1-1
D gene: TRBD1
CDR3 DNA: TGTGCCAGCAGCTTAGGCCCACAGGGGGCGGCTTTCTTT
CDR3 protein: CASSLGPQGAAFF